This TCR beta chain was identified in a study of T cell clusters in autoimmune cytopenias. Study summary: The median distinct TRB clonotype count was 2,000 to 3,000 per sample, from a median around 50,000 reads.

Notes on the study in general: Active autoimmune hepatitis patients had approximately 3.2-fold fewer exclusive TRB clusters than healthy donors.

About 37,500 genome equivalents of blood DNA were amplified for TRB. Multiplex touch-down PCR amplified TRB using TRB-A and TRB-B pools in one tube. TCRdb re-called the multiplex PCR reads, yielding one record per CDR3 amino acid sequence without DNA. Its table records roughly 220 distinct CDR3 sequences. By frequency, this clonotype is hyperexpanded. Its antigen is unidentified. This sequence was found in a human donor with an autoimmune cytopenia or autoimmune hepatitis (not recorded which). Sequences were obtained from peripheral blood.

CDR3 residues: CASSSRDRGQETQYF. The chain combines TRBV5-5 with TRBJ2-5; the TRBD1 assignment by TCRdb is unverifiable without DNA. Germline CDR1 is SGHKS and CDR2 is YYEKEE (reference sequence). The CDR3 is 15 amino acids.